A selection of T cell receptor beta chains follows, all from one sample in a study of blood T cell repertoires in COVID-19. Here immunoSEQ multiplex PCR was the method, and the copy in TCRdb shows in-frame clones only, minus some. The sample carries around 220,000 clones, 70% to 85% recorded once. The material sequenced was peripheral blood. The receptors originated from a woman aged 80 or older with active or convalescent COVID-19. Each CDR3 is given with its conserved first and last residue. The order of the fields is J gene, V gene, clone size, D gene, CDR3 length, CDR3 protein, CDR3 DNA. A D gene is named only where the DNA matches it firmly. Clone size is shown for a subset of rows, as once, few, many or a class of expanded clone.

J: TRBJ1-2; V: TRBV2; size: .; D: TRBD1; length: 14; CDR3: CASREMGQGYGYTF; DNA: TGTGCCAGCAGGGAAATGGGACAGGGCTATGGCTACACCTTC
J: TRBJ2-7; V: TRBV2; size: .; D: .; length: 11; CDR3: CASSYSWEQYF; DNA: TGTGCCAGCAGCTACAGCTGGGAGCAGTACTTC
J: TRBJ1-6; V: TRBV27; size: .; D: .; length: 14; CDR3: CASRYRLTNSPLHF; DNA: TGTGCCAGCAGATACAGGTTAACAAATTCACCCCTCCACTTT
J: TRBJ2-3; V: TRBV9; size: .; D: .; length: 18; CDR3: CASSVDDGGASSTDTQYF; DNA: TGTGCCAGCAGCGTAGATGACGGGGGAGCATCTAGCACAGATACGCAGTATTTT
J: TRBJ1-5; V: TRBV6-5; size: .; D: TRBD1; length: 14; CDR3: CASSLQGAIQPQHF; DNA: TGTGCCAGCAGTTTACAGGGGGCTATTCAGCCCCAGCATTTT
J: TRBJ1-2; V: TRBV6-5; size: .; D: .; length: 16; CDR3: CASSYQPGPSTYGYTF; DNA: TGTGCCAGCAGTTACCAGCCAGGGCCCTCCACATATGGCTACACCTTC
J: TRBJ2-2; V: TRBV5-1; size: .; D: TRBD2; length: 18; CDR3: CASSFGSGRATGTGELFF; DNA: TGCGCCAGCAGCTTCGGTAGCGGGAGGGCGACGGGGACCGGGGAGCTGTTTTTT
J: TRBJ2-3; V: TRBV18; size: .; D: .; length: 14; CDR3: CASSPLDSADTQYF; DNA: TGTGCCAGCTCACCCCTAGACAGCGCAGATACGCAGTATTTT
J: TRBJ1-2; V: TRBV24-1; size: .; D: TRBD1; length: 14; CDR3: CATSDPTGTGGYTF; DNA: TGTGCCACCAGTGATCCGACAGGGACGGGTGGCTACACCTTC
J: TRBJ1-3; V: TRBV28; size: .; D: .; length: 11; CDR3: CASSTADTIYF; DNA: TGTGCCAGCTCCACCGCGGACACCATATATTTT
J: TRBJ2-5; V: TRBV30; size: .; D: TRBD2; length: 16; CDR3: CAWRPGLADPQETQYF; DNA: TGTGCCTGGAGACCGGGACTAGCGGACCCTCAAGAGACCCAGTACTTC
J: TRBJ1-6; V: TRBV11-2; size: few; D: TRBD1; length: 15; CDR3: CASSLEAGGGSPLHF; DNA: TGTGCCAGCAGCTTAGAGGCAGGGGGCGGTTCACCCCTCCACTTT
J: TRBJ1-3; V: TRBV29-1; size: .; D: .; length: 13; CDR3: CSASGNLGNTIYF; DNA: TGCAGCGCTTCAGGGAACCTTGGAAACACCATATATTTT
J: TRBJ1-2; V: TRBV5-1; size: .; D: .; length: 12; CDR3: CASSQLLYGYTF; DNA: TGCGCCAGCAGCCAACTCCTTTATGGCTACACCTTC
J: TRBJ2-1; V: TRBV5-1; size: .; D: .; length: 17; CDR3: CASSSGGLAGSYNEQFF; DNA: TGCGCCAGCAGCTCTGGTGGCCTAGCTGGCAGTTACAATGAGCAGTTCTTC
J: TRBJ2-2; V: TRBV3-1/TRBV3-2; size: .; D: .; length: 14; CDR3: CASSQWGVAGELFF; DNA: TGTGCCAGCAGCCAATGGGGGGTGGCCGGGGAGCTGTTTTTT
J: TRBJ1-1; V: TRBV29-1; size: .; D: TRBD1; length: 15; CDR3: CSVSVTGNMNTEAFF; DNA: TGCAGCGTTTCGGTGACAGGGAACATGAACACTGAAGCTTTCTTT
J: TRBJ1-3; V: TRBV9; size: .; D: .; length: 14; CDR3: CASSVDSSGNTIYF; DNA: TGTGCCAGCAGTGTGGACAGTTCTGGAAACACCATATATTTT
J: TRBJ2-1; V: TRBV10-2; size: .; D: .; length: 15; CDR3: CARRAGTREPYEQFF; DNA: TGCGCCAGGAGGGCCGGGACAAGGGAACCCTATGAGCAGTTCTTC
J: TRBJ1-3; V: TRBV3-1/TRBV3-2; size: .; D: .; length: 14; CDR3: CASSHLASGNTIYF; DNA: TGTGCCAGCAGCCATTTAGCGTCTGGAAACACCATATATTTT
J: TRBJ2-3; V: TRBV28; size: .; D: TRBD2; length: 14; CDR3: CASRGRGGPDTQYF; DNA: TGTGCCAGCCGGGGTCGGGGGGGCCCAGATACGCAGTATTTT
J: TRBJ1-6; V: TRBV28; size: .; D: .; length: 20; CDR3: CASRPVTGAIFSSYNSPLHF; DNA: TGTGCCAGCAGGCCGGTGACGGGTGCCATTTTTAGCTCCTATAATTCACCCCTCCACTTT
J: TRBJ2-4; V: TRBV19; size: .; D: .; length: 17; CDR3: CASSINRSKLFKNIQYF; DNA: TGTGCCAGTAGTATAAATCGTTCGAAACTCTTTAAAAACATTCAGTACTTC
J: TRBJ1-4; V: TRBV19; size: .; D: .; length: 14; CDR3: CASSIGGHNEKLFF; DNA: TGTGCCAGTAGTATAGGAGGACATAATGAAAAACTGTTTTTT
J: TRBJ2-5; V: TRBV3-1/TRBV3-2; size: .; D: TRBD2; length: 16; CDR3: CASSLRTSALQETQYF; DNA: TGTGCCAGCAGCCTCCGGACTAGCGCACTCCAAGAGACCCAGTACTTC
J: TRBJ2-7; V: TRBV19; size: .; D: TRBD2; length: 16; CDR3: CASSFGGGFTGYEQYF; DNA: TGTGCCAGTAGCTTCGGCGGGGGGTTTACGGGGTACGAGCAGTACTTC
J: TRBJ2-1; V: TRBV19; size: .; D: TRBD2; length: 15; CDR3: CASSVTSEIYNEQFF; DNA: TGTGCCAGTAGTGTGACTAGCGAGATATACAATGAGCAGTTCTTC
J: TRBJ2-5; V: TRBV18; size: .; D: .; length: 12; CDR3: CASSPYRETQYF; DNA: TGTGCCAGCTCACCATATCGAGAGACCCAGTACTTC
J: TRBJ1-2; V: TRBV11-2; size: .; D: TRBD1; length: 17; CDR3: CASSSYLHRGANYGYTF; DNA: TGTGCCAGCAGCTCCTATCTCCACAGGGGAGCTAACTATGGCTACACCTTC
J: TRBJ2-1; V: TRBV19; size: .; D: TRBD2; length: 17; CDR3: CASSPPGCGRAECEQFF; DNA: TGTGCCAGTAGTCCCCCCGGGTGCGGGAGGGCCGAGTGTGAGCAGTTCTTC
J: TRBJ1-1; V: TRBV18; size: .; D: .; length: 14; CDR3: CASSPKVQEGEAFF; DNA: TGTGCCAGCTCACCAAAAGTGCAGGAGGGAGAAGCTTTCTTT
J: TRBJ2-7; V: TRBV6-1; size: .; D: .; length: 15; CDR3: CASSEASSGPDEQYF; DNA: TGTGCCAGCAGTGAAGCGAGTAGCGGCCCCGACGAGCAGTACTTC
J: TRBJ2-5; V: TRBV11-2; size: .; D: TRBD2; length: 18; CDR3: CASSPSGLAEGEQETQYF; DNA: TGTGCCAGCAGCCCCTCCGGACTAGCGGAGGGAGAACAAGAGACCCAGTACTTC
J: TRBJ1-3; V: TRBV2; size: .; D: .; length: 15; CDR3: CASSMSRGLGNTIYF; DNA: TGTGCCAGCAGTATGTCCAGGGGCCTTGGAAACACCATATATTTT
J: TRBJ2-2; V: TRBV27; size: .; D: .; length: 15; CDR3: CASSLRAGDTGELFF; DNA: TGTGCCAGCAGTTTGAGGGCAGGGGACACCGGGGAGCTGTTTTTT
J: TRBJ1-1; V: TRBV7-2; size: .; D: .; length: 14; CDR3: CASSIGTWNTEAFF; DNA: TGTGCCAGCAGCATCGGGACATGGAACACTGAAGCTTTCTTT
J: TRBJ2-1; V: TRBV15; size: .; D: .; length: 17; CDR3: CATSRDSGRSSYNEQFF; DNA: TGTGCCACCAGCAGAGATTCAGGCCGCAGCTCCTACAATGAGCAGTTCTTC
J: TRBJ1-4; V: TRBV28; size: .; D: .; length: 16; CDR3: CASSSWGDGTNEKLFF; DNA: TGTGCCAGCAGTTCCTGGGGGGATGGAACTAATGAAAAACTGTTTTTT